Listed below are T cell receptor beta chains from one sample, sequenced in a study of tumor T cells in aggressive B-cell lymphoma. The data were produced by immunoSEQ multiplex PCR, yet TCRdb's version contains in-frame clones alone and is incomplete. The sample records around 4,500 clones, about nine tenths being singletons. Sequences were obtained from tumor tissue. Receptors originate from an adult with diffuse large B cell lymphoma. The CDR3 runs from the conserved cysteine through the conserved F or W. The order of the fields is V gene, clone size, CDR3 length, J gene, D gene, CDR3 protein, CDR3 DNA. The D gene is left open where the match is weak. Part of the rows lack a size; the others show once, few, many or a class for expanded clones.

v_gene: TRBV19
abundance: .
len: 16
j_gene: TRBJ2-1
d_gene: .
CDR3aa: CASSEPRFYRDNEQFF
CDR3nt: TGTGCCAGTAGTGAGCCGAGATTTTACCGCGACAATGAGCAGTTCTTC

v_gene: TRBV4-2
abundance: .
len: 17
j_gene: TRBJ2-7
d_gene: .
CDR3aa: CASSQYTLSGTKYEQYF
CDR3nt: TGTGCCAGCAGCCAATATACTCTTTCCGGGACAAAGTACGAGCAGTACTTC

v_gene: TRBV20-1
abundance: .
len: 10
j_gene: TRBJ1-2
d_gene: .
CDR3aa: CSAYDYGYTF
CDR3nt: TGCAGTGCCTACGACTATGGCTACACCTTC

v_gene: TRBV9
abundance: .
len: 14
j_gene: TRBJ1-4
d_gene: TRBD1
CDR3aa: CASSVERGHGKLFF
CDR3nt: TGTGCCAGCAGCGTAGAGAGGGGGCACGGCAAACTGTTTTTT

v_gene: TRBV27
abundance: .
len: 12
j_gene: TRBJ1-2
d_gene: TRBD1
CDR3aa: CASSSQGAGYTF
CDR3nt: TGTGCCAGCAGTTCCCAGGGGGCTGGCTACACCTTC

v_gene: TRBV19
abundance: once
len: 12
j_gene: TRBJ1-2
d_gene: .
CDR3aa: CASRPDSYGYTF
CDR3nt: TGTGCCAGTAGGCCGGACAGCTATGGCTACACCTTC

v_gene: TRBV9
abundance: .
len: 15
j_gene: TRBJ2-5
d_gene: .
CDR3aa: CASSPLARGPETQYF
CDR3nt: TGTGCCAGCAGCCCCCTCGCGCGAGGGCCGGAGACCCAGTACTTC

v_gene: TRBV7-2
abundance: .
len: 15
j_gene: TRBJ2-1
d_gene: TRBD2
CDR3aa: CASSTPSGRYNEQFF
CDR3nt: TGTGCCAGCAGCACCCCTAGCGGGCGCTACAATGAGCAGTTCTTC

v_gene: TRBV19
abundance: .
len: 15
j_gene: TRBJ2-2
d_gene: TRBD2
CDR3aa: CASLRTSSNTGELFF
CDR3nt: TGTGCCAGTCTGCGGACTAGCAGCAACACCGGGGAGCTGTTTTTT

v_gene: TRBV19
abundance: .
len: 16
j_gene: TRBJ2-1
d_gene: TRBD2
CDR3aa: CASSTGSGRPNNEQFF
CDR3nt: TGTGCCAGTAGTACCGGTAGCGGGAGGCCGAACAATGAGCAGTTCTTC

v_gene: TRBV4-2
abundance: .
len: 18
j_gene: TRBJ2-7
d_gene: TRBD1
CDR3aa: CASSQVGSTGTDDYEQYF
CDR3nt: TGTGCCAGCAGCCAAGTAGGGTCGACCGGGACAGATGACTACGAGCAGTACTTC

v_gene: TRBV2
abundance: .
len: 12
j_gene: TRBJ2-7
d_gene: TRBD1
CDR3aa: CASGTGGYEQYF
CDR3nt: TGTGCCAGCGGGACAGGGGGGTACGAGCAGTACTTC

v_gene: TRBV6-5
abundance: .
len: 12
j_gene: TRBJ2-7
d_gene: TRBD1
CDR3aa: CASRQGAYEQYF
CDR3nt: TGTGCCAGCAGACAGGGGGCCTACGAGCAGTACTTC

v_gene: TRBV2
abundance: .
len: 14
j_gene: TRBJ1-2
d_gene: TRBD1
CDR3aa: CASRAGTGGFGSTF
CDR3nt: TGTGCCAGCAGGGCTGGGACAGGGGGTTTTGGAAGTACCTTC

v_gene: TRBV30
abundance: .
len: 14
j_gene: TRBJ2-7
d_gene: TRBD2
CDR3aa: CAWAGLAGALGQYF
CDR3nt: TGTGCCTGGGCGGGACTAGCGGGGGCCTTGGGGCAGTACTTC

v_gene: TRBV10-3
abundance: .
len: 14
j_gene: TRBJ2-2
d_gene: .
CDR3aa: CAIEGARAPGELFF
CDR3nt: TGTGCCATCGAGGGTGCGCGGGCTCCCGGGGAGCTGTTTTTT

v_gene: TRBV6-6
abundance: .
len: 13
j_gene: TRBJ2-7
d_gene: TRBD1
CDR3aa: CASRRTGGYEQYF
CDR3nt: TGTGCCAGCAGACGGACAGGAGGCTACGAGCAGTACTTC

v_gene: TRBV21-1
abundance: .
len: 14
j_gene: TRBJ2-3
d_gene: .
CDR3aa: CASRPGLAGDTQYF
CDR3nt: TGTGCCAGCAGACCCGGACTAGCGGGAGATACGCAGTATTTT

v_gene: TRBV4-3
abundance: .
len: 19
j_gene: TRBJ2-7
d_gene: TRBD2
CDR3aa: CASSQAGASGRWSDWEQYF
CDR3nt: TGCGCCAGCAGCCAAGCTGGTGCTAGCGGGAGATGGTCTGACTGGGAGCAGTACTTC

v_gene: TRBV5-5
abundance: .
len: 14
j_gene: TRBJ2-7
d_gene: TRBD2
CDR3aa: CASSYAGGEYEQYF
CDR3nt: TGTGCCAGCAGCTACGCGGGGGGGGAATACGAGCAGTACTTC

v_gene: TRBV20-1
abundance: .
len: 11
j_gene: TRBJ2-1
d_gene: .
CDR3aa: CSARTNNEQFF
CDR3nt: TGCAGTGCTAGGACTAACAATGAGCAGTTCTTC

v_gene: TRBV6-4
abundance: .
len: 16
j_gene: TRBJ2-1
d_gene: .
CDR3aa: CASSMKGGSSYNEQFF
CDR3nt: TGTGCCAGCAGTATGAAAGGGGGTAGCTCCTACAATGAGCAGTTCTTC

v_gene: TRBV2
abundance: .
len: 15
j_gene: TRBJ1-5
d_gene: TRBD1
CDR3aa: CASNPLGRGSQPQHF
CDR3nt: TGTGCCAGCAACCCCCTGGGCAGGGGGAGTCAGCCCCAGCATTTT

v_gene: TRBV30
abundance: .
len: 14
j_gene: TRBJ2-3
d_gene: .
CDR3aa: CAWSVGPFTDTQYF
CDR3nt: TGTGCCTGGAGTGTTGGCCCGTTCACAGATACGCAGTATTTT

v_gene: TRBV29-1
abundance: .
len: 14
j_gene: TRBJ2-3
d_gene: TRBD2
CDR3aa: CSGKAGLSTDTQYF
CDR3nt: TGCAGCGGCAAAGCGGGACTTAGCACAGATACGCAGTATTTT

v_gene: TRBV7-9
abundance: .
len: 14
j_gene: TRBJ1-5
d_gene: .
CDR3aa: CASSLEYSNQPQHF
CDR3nt: TGTGCCAGCAGCCTAGAATATAGCAATCAGCCCCAGCATTTT

v_gene: TRBV12-5
abundance: .
len: 17
j_gene: TRBJ2-2
d_gene: TRBD1
CDR3aa: CASGRGQGTSNTGELFF
CDR3nt: TGTGCTAGTGGCCGCGGACAGGGGACTTCGAACACCGGGGAGCTGTTTTTT

v_gene: TRBV29-1
abundance: once
len: 11
j_gene: TRBJ1-2
d_gene: .
CDR3aa: CSVDGYYGYTF
CDR3nt: TGCAGCGTTGACGGGTACTATGGCTACACCTTC

v_gene: TRBV15
abundance: .
len: 15
j_gene: TRBJ1-5
d_gene: .
CDR3aa: CATSRDPRSAWPQHF
CDR3nt: TGTGCCACCAGCAGAGATCCGAGGTCAGCATGGCCCCAGCATTTT

v_gene: TRBV11-3
abundance: .
len: 14
j_gene: TRBJ2-3
d_gene: .
CDR3aa: CASSLTNPTDTQYF
CDR3nt: TGTGCCAGCAGCTTAACTAACCCCACAGATACGCAGTATTTT

v_gene: TRBV15
abundance: .
len: 14
j_gene: TRBJ2-7
d_gene: TRBD2
CDR3aa: CATSVGLADYEQYF
CDR3nt: TGTGCCACCAGCGTGGGACTAGCGGACTACGAGCAGTACTTC

v_gene: TRBV6-6
abundance: once
len: 14
j_gene: TRBJ2-2
d_gene: .
CDR3aa: CASTARLDPGELFF
CDR3nt: TGTGCCAGCACCGCGAGACTAGATCCCGGGGAGCTGTTTTTT

v_gene: TRBV23-1
abundance: .
len: 14
j_gene: TRBJ2-4
d_gene: .
CDR3aa: CASSLPESGNIQYF
CDR3nt: TGCGCCAGCAGTCTCCCGGAGTCGGGAAACATTCAGTACTTC

v_gene: TRBV28
abundance: .
len: 14
j_gene: TRBJ2-3
d_gene: .
CDR3aa: CASSFVRGEDTQYF
CDR3nt: TGTGCCAGCAGTTTCGTGCGTGGAGAAGATACGCAGTATTTT

v_gene: TRBV10-3
abundance: .
len: 16
j_gene: TRBJ1-5
d_gene: .
CDR3aa: CAISSTDRYSNQPQHF
CDR3nt: TGTGCCATCAGCTCAACCGACAGATATAGCAATCAGCCCCAGCATTTT

v_gene: TRBV4-1
abundance: once
len: 18
j_gene: TRBJ2-7
d_gene: .
CDR3aa: CASNQAILRGQSSYEQYF
CDR3nt: TGCGCCAGCAACCAAGCGATCCTACGGGGTCAAAGCTCCTACGAGCAGTACTTC

v_gene: TRBV7-8
abundance: .
len: 13
j_gene: TRBJ2-7
d_gene: .
CDR3aa: CASSSGPGGEQYF
CDR3nt: TGTGCCAGCAGCTCGGGACCCGGGGGCGAGCAGTACTTC

v_gene: TRBV4-3
abundance: .
len: 15
j_gene: TRBJ2-2
d_gene: TRBD1
CDR3aa: CASSQADRDTGELFF
CDR3nt: TGCGCCAGCAGCCAAGCTGACAGGGACACCGGGGAGCTGTTTTTT

v_gene: TRBV5-1
abundance: .
len: 15
j_gene: TRBJ2-3
d_gene: TRBD1
CDR3aa: CASSLHGTGADTQYF
CDR3nt: TGCGCCAGCAGCTTGCACGGGACAGGTGCAGATACGCAGTATTTT

v_gene: TRBV9
abundance: .
len: 16
j_gene: TRBJ2-6
d_gene: .
CDR3aa: CASSAGPSSGANVLTF
CDR3nt: TGTGCCAGCAGCGCTGGGCCGAGCTCTGGGGCCAACGTCCTGACTTTC

v_gene: TRBV7-9
abundance: .
len: 14
j_gene: TRBJ2-1
d_gene: TRBD1
CDR3aa: CASSSYRGPNEQFF
CDR3nt: TGTGCCAGCAGCTCCTACAGGGGGCCCAATGAGCAGTTCTTC

v_gene: TRBV12-5
abundance: .
len: 14
j_gene: TRBJ1-5
d_gene: TRBD1
CDR3aa: CASGFSGGKQPQHF
CDR3nt: TGTGCTAGTGGTTTCTCAGGGGGCAAGCAGCCCCAGCATTTT

v_gene: TRBV4-3
abundance: .
len: 14
j_gene: TRBJ1-6
d_gene: .
CDR3aa: CASSQDRYNSPLHF
CDR3nt: TGCGCCAGCAGCCAAGATCGTTATAATTCACCCCTCCACTTT

v_gene: TRBV30
abundance: .
len: 12
j_gene: TRBJ2-7
d_gene: .
CDR3aa: CAWSAGIHEQYF
CDR3nt: TGTGCCTGGAGTGCCGGGATCCACGAGCAGTACTTC

v_gene: TRBV15
abundance: once
len: 15
j_gene: TRBJ2-2
d_gene: .
CDR3aa: CATSRVLDRSGELFF
CDR3nt: TGTGCCACCAGCAGAGTCTTGGATAGGAGCGGGGAGCTGTTTTTT

v_gene: TRBV5-1
abundance: .
len: 12
j_gene: TRBJ2-5
d_gene: .
CDR3aa: CASSLVSGTQYF
CDR3nt: TGCGCCAGCAGCTTGGTCAGTGGGACCCAGTACTTC

v_gene: TRBV7-9
abundance: .
len: 15
j_gene: TRBJ1-1
d_gene: .
CDR3aa: CASSLGTYWNTEAFF
CDR3nt: TGTGCCAGCAGCTTAGGCACCTACTGGAACACTGAAGCTTTCTTT